Listed below are T cell receptor beta chains from one sample, sequenced in a study of post-analysis software for immune sequencing data. Each CDR3 protein is one row after TCRdb ran MiXCR on the PCR reads. The repertoire consists of roughly 620,000 distinct CDR3 sequences, with about 44% occurring once and the leading ten covering about 1.5%. The sequenced sample was blood. These receptor sequences come from a girl aged 5-17 years with multiple sclerosis. CDR3s include the opening cysteine and the closing phenylalanine or tryptophan. The order of the fields is V gene, J gene, D gene, CDR3 protein. D genes are given only for firm matches.

TRBV12-3/TRBV12-4,TRBJ1-2,NA,CASSLVYSNYGYTF
TRBV12-3/TRBV12-4,TRBJ2-7,TRBD2,CASGLAGAYEQYF
TRBV7-9,TRBJ2-1,NA,CASSPPGGFGIDEQFF
TRBV6-6,TRBJ1-2,NA,CASSPSGKANYGYTF
TRBV12-3/TRBV12-4,TRBJ2-7,TRBD2,CASSLSVAGHYEQYF
TRBV7-2,TRBJ1-1,NA,CASSRERDTEAFF
TRBV12-3/TRBV12-4,NA,NA,CASSLSSAEQYF
TRBV7-9,TRBJ2-7,NA,CASSLRGSASYEQYF
TRBV7-8,TRBJ2-1,NA,CASSLRRTDNEQFF
TRBV11-2,TRBJ2-2,TRBD2,CASSPPGGRAGELFF
TRBV7-6,TRBJ2-3,TRBD2,CASSLSFGGGTDTQYF
TRBV29-1,TRBJ2-4,NA,CSVEGRQESEQYF
TRBV4-1,TRBJ1-2,TRBD1,CASSRIGTVKKGYTF
TRBV6-6,TRBJ2-5,NA,CASSLTPPQPETQYF
TRBV4-1,TRBJ2-1,NA,CASSQDPVNKQFF
TRBV7-9,TRBJ2-1,TRBD2,CASSPRLAHEQFF
TRBV27,TRBJ2-1,NA,CASTGQIYNEQFF
TRBV12-3/TRBV12-4,TRBJ2-5,NA,CASSSPSFQETQYF
TRBV20-1,TRBJ2-1,TRBD2,CSAAGGNNEQFF
TRBV29-1,TRBJ1-2,NA,CSVDSVLAGYGYTF
TRBV12-3/TRBV12-4,TRBJ1-2,NA,CASSTRSSGTHGYTF
TRBV12-3/TRBV12-4,TRBJ1-4,NA,CASSLGQELNEKLFF
TRBV9,TRBJ2-1,NA,CASSVARDPREFF
TRBV28,TRBJ2-1,TRBD1,CASGGWGTGEETQFF
TRBV5-1,TRBJ2-7,NA,CASSLLKSGISSYEQYF
TRBV7-2,TRBJ2-5,NA,CASSPGGGGETQYF